This paragraph reports one T cell receptor beta chain. Antigen specificity is unknown. Germline-derived CDR1 and CDR2 are MNHEY and SVGAGI. V dropped 5 bases and J dropped 2 bases, with 13 bases sitting between them. There are 14 residues in the CDR3. This specimen belongs to a study of cytomegalovirus exposure and HLA in healthy donors. Study-wide results and caveats: Researchers had no immune exposure information except CMV serostatus available.

PCR involved 60 Vbeta and 13 Jbeta primers. Produced via immunoSEQ multiplex PCR; TCRdb's table is partial and in-frame only. The data show some 170,000 clones, roughly 80% seen once. The sequence was collected from a girl aged 5 to 17 in good health and CMV-seropositive. V is TRBV6-5 and J is TRBJ2-7, with no clear D. The specimen was PBMCs. The CDR3 here is CASSKLPAAYEQYF. CDR3 nucleotide sequence: TGTGCCAGCAGTAAGTTGCCGGCGGCCTACGAGCAGTACTTC.